The next 14 T cell receptor beta chains were all read from a single sample in a study of blood T cell repertoires in COVID-19. Clones were read by immunoSEQ multiplex PCR, and TCRdb kept only the in-frame ones, dropping some. The sample holds fewer than 90,000 clones, 80% to 90% seen once. Sequencing was performed on peripheral blood. These receptors came from an elderly woman with active or convalescent COVID-19.

This chain links TRBV29-1 with TRBJ1-1, with D hard to call. Trimming took off 5 bases at V and 0 bases at J, with 7 bases between the two ends. CDR1 is SQVTM, CDR2 ANQGSEA, per germline. CDR3 length equals 12 residues. DNA of the CDR3: TGCAGCGTTAAGGAGCTGAACACTGAAGCTTTCTTT. It specifies CSVKELNTEAFF.

The V and J genes are TRBV19 and TRBJ2-7, with TRBD2 matching over 11 bases. This CDR3 has 16 amino acids. V shed 4 bases and J 2 bases; nucleotides not matched to a gene: 7. CDR1 LNHDA and CDR2 SQIVND come from the germline V gene (reference sequence). Here the CDR3 reads CASSRAGTSGPYEQYF. The DNA for the CDR3 is TGTGCCAGTAGTAGGGCAGGGACTAGCGGACCCTACGAGCAGTACTTC.

This chain joins TRBV7-8 and TRBJ2-4, with 9 positions matching TRBD1. The CDR3 is 13 residues long. Germline V lookup: CDR1 SGHVS, CDR2 FQNEAQ. The junction had 2 bases not matched to a gene; V was cut back by 4 bases and J by 7 bases. The CDR3 DNA sequence: TGTGCCAGCAGCTCTGACAGGGGGAACATTCAGTACTTC. Its translation is CASSSDRGNIQYF.

The rearrangement links TRBV10-3 to TRBJ2-3, with 7 nucleotides matching TRBD1. CDR3 length: 14 residues. Germline V gene data show CDR1 as ENHRY and CDR2 as SYGVKD. J gave up 5 bases and V 7 bases, and 9 bases lay outside the gene matches. CDR3 sequence: CAIKEGAGKDTQYF. DNA for the CDR3: TGTGCCATCAAAGAGGGGGCTGGAAAAGATACGCAGTATTTT.

CDR3 in amino acids: CASSGGAYNEQFF. The CDR3 nucleotides read TGTGCCAGCAGCGGGGGGGCCTACAATGAGCAGTTCTTC. The chain joins TRBV9 to TRBJ2-1; TRBD2 might be the D (6 bases). CDR1 and CDR2 from the germline V gene are SGDLS and YYNGEE. Trimming removed 3 bases at V and 2 bases at J, with 6 bases between. The CDR3 has 13 residues.

The chain links TRBV7-6 to TRBJ1-2; 8 bases are shared with TRBD1. V shed 1 base, J shed 7 bases, and the junction held 2 bases outside the gene matches. There are 13 residues in the CDR3. Germline V gene lookup returns CDR1 SGHVS and CDR2 FNYEAQ. The CDR3 DNA reads as TGTGCCAGCAGCTTAGGAGGGACAGGTGGCTACACCTTC. This sequence encodes CASSLGGTGGYTF.

A word on this clone: An end of the junction does not agree with germline; a read error may underlie this. The chain carries TRBV7-7 and TRBJ2-7; 9 nucleotides align to TRBD1. In germline, CDR1 is SSHAT, CDR2 FNYEAQ (reference sequence). This CDR3 is 15 amino acids long. CDR3 amino acids: CASSLTVGTGNEQYF. In nucleotides, the CDR3 is TGTGCTAGCAGCTTAACGGTCGGGACAGGGAACGAGCAGTACTTC.

This chain connects TRBV2 to TRBJ2-7; 8 bases align to TRBD1. With V trimmed by 9 bases and J by 5 bases, 9 bases remained unmatched. Per germline, CDR1 SNHLY and CDR2 FYNNEI. CDR3 length: 13 amino acids. CDR3 DNA sequence: TGTGCCAGTGTCTTGGACAGGGCCCACGAGCAGTACTTC. Translation: CASVLDRAHEQYF.

The chain combines TRBV7-2 with TRBJ2-1; TRBD1 matches 8 bases. Germline V gene data show CDR1 as SGHTA and CDR2 as FQGNSA. The length of the CDR3 is 15 residues. With V trimmed by 4 bases and J by 3 bases, 5 bases remained unmatched. The CDR3 here is CASSSPRGLYNEQFF. Here the CDR3 DNA reads TGTGCCAGCAGCTCACCCAGGGGGCTCTACAATGAGCAGTTCTTC.

The gene calls are TRBV2 and TRBJ1-2; 7 bases line up with TRBD1. The germline gives CDR1 SNHLY, CDR2 FYNNEI. After removal of 2 bases from V and 4 bases from J, the junction contained 4 bases not matched to a gene. This CDR3 has 14 residues. The CDR3 is CASSEIDRVYGYTF. CDR3 nucleotides: TGTGCCAGCAGTGAAATCGACAGGGTCTATGGCTACACCTTC.

V usage is TRBV28 and J usage is TRBJ1-5; TRBD1 matches at 10 bases. This CDR3 is 15 amino acids long. Germline CDR1 and CDR2: MDHEN and SYDVKM. J lost 2 bases, V lost 3 bases, and 1 base had no gene match. Here the CDR3 reads CASSFGTGGNQPQHF. The CDR3 DNA sequence: TGTGCCAGCAGTTTCGGGACAGGGGGCAATCAGCCCCAGCATTTT.

The rearrangement joins TRBV5-1 to TRBJ2-6; D not resolved. The ends were cut back, 2 bases at V and 0 bases at J, with 6 bases in the middle. CDR1 SGHRS and CDR2 YFSETQ come from the germline V gene. The CDR3 is 15 amino acids. In DNA form, the CDR3 reads TGCGCCAGCAGCTTAGAGAGCTCTGGGGCCAACGTCCTGACTTTC. This encodes CASSLESSGANVLTF.

The genes are TRBV15 and TRBJ1-2, with a weak D call TRBD1 (5 bases). The V end lost 6 bases, the J end lost 2 bases, and 7 bases lay between the germline ends. The CDR3 length is 12 residues. Germline CDR1 is LNHNV and CDR2 is YYDKDF (reference sequence). The CDR3, as DNA: TGTGCCACCAGTAGACAGAACTATGGCTACACCTTC. It yields the protein CATSRQNYGYTF.

This clone was seen a single time. The rearrangement links TRBV21-1 to TRBJ1-1; the table gives TRBD1 as D, unverified against the DNA. TRBV21-1 is labeled a pseudogene. The CDR3 contains 15 residues. CDR3 DNA: TGTGCCAGCAGCAAAAAGGGACAGACACCTACAGAAGCTTTCTTT. Translation gives CASSKKGQTPTEAFF.